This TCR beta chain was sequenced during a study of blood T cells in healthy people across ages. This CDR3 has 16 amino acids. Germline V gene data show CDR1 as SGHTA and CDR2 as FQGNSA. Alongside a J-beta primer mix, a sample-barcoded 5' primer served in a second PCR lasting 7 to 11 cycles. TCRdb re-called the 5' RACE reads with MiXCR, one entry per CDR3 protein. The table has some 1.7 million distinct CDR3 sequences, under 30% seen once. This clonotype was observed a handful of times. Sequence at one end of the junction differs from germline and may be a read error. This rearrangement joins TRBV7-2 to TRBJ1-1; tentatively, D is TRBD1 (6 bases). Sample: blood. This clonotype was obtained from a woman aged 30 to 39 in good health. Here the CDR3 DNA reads TGTGCCAGCAGCTTACAGCCAACAGGGCTGAACACTGCAGCTTTCTTT. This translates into CASSLQPTGLNTAAFF.